The present entry profiles one T cell receptor (beta chain) with its context. V trimming: 5 bases; J trimming: 6 bases; junction bases outside the gene matches: 7. CDR3 length equals 14 residues. The V gene's germline CDR1 is SQVTM and CDR2 ANQGSEA. In the source study's methods: Scientists estimated how many nucleated cells there were by amplifying reference gene primers. The data were produced by immunoSEQ multiplex PCR, yet TCRdb's version contains in-frame clones alone and is incomplete. D and trimming come from the DNA, and the V and J calls and clone size come from that table. The data contain 80,000 to 95,000 clones, approximately 87% of them singletons. The sample belongs to a study of blood T cell repertoires in COVID-19.

This chain connects TRBV29-1 to TRBJ2-1; TRBD1 agrees at 10 bases. The sequencing input was peripheral blood. The sequence derives from a woman aged 70 to 79 with acute or convalescent COVID-19. The CDR3 spells CSVIGTGVFNEQFF. The CDR3 bases are TGCAGCGTTATAGGGACAGGGGTTTTCAATGAGCAGTTCTTC.